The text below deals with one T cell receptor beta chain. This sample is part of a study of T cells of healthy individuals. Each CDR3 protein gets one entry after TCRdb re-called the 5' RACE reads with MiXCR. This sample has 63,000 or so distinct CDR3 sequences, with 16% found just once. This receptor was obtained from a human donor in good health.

The CDR3 DNA follows: TGTGCCAGCAGCCCCACTGGGAGGGTGAACACTGAAGCTTTCTTT. The encoded protein is CASSPTGRVNTEAFF. The V call is TRBV3-1, the J call TRBJ1-1; no clear D. The CDR3 is 15 residues long. V was trimmed by 4 bases and J by 0 bases, leaving 12 bases between them. Germline CDR1 LGHDT, CDR2 YNNKEL (reference sequence).